These 22 T cell receptor beta chains originate from one sample sequenced in a study of T cells in Graves' hyperthyroidism and ophthalmopathy. It was RNA transcripts that yielded the amplified TCR beta CDR3 regions. Initially, a first-round RT-PCR of the TCR CDR3 employed the HTBI primer set. One entry per CDR3 protein, called by TCRdb with MiXCR from the multiplex PCR reads. This repertoire shows fewer than 700,000 distinct CDR3 sequences, around 16% found once; its top ten account for 3.8%. The sequenced sample was blood. The receptors shown here come from a woman in her thirties with Graves' hyperthyroidism.

This clonotype was observed many times. The chain combines TRBV20-1 with TRBJ2-2; 9 bases line up with TRBD1. Germline trimming cut 2 bases from V and 2 bases from J; bases unmatched to any gene: 15. Per the germline V gene, CDR1 is DFQATT and CDR2 is SNEGSKA (reference sequence). The CDR3 spans 19 residues. CDR3 DNA sequence: TGCAGTGCTAGAAACCGGGACAGGGTTCGGGAAATAAACACCGGGGAGCTGTTTTTT. It is translated as CSARNRDRVREINTGELFF.

V and J are TRBV7-2 and TRBJ2-1; 11 nucleotides agree with TRBD2. V lost 3 bases and J lost 1; bases outside the gene matches: 5. CDR1 is SGHTA and CDR2 is FQGNSA in the germline V gene. The CDR3 is 17 amino acids. The DNA of the CDR3 is TGTGCCAGCAGCTTCTCCGGGACTAGCGGATCCTACAATGAGCAGTTCTTC. It yields the protein CASSFSGTSGSYNEQFF. Using reference TRBV7-2 and TRBJ2-1 for the parts outside the CDR3, the full variable domain is GAGVSQSPSNKVTEKGKDVELRCDPISGHTALYWYRQSLGQGLEFLIYFQGNSAPDKSGLPSDRFSAERTGGSVSTLTIQRTQQEDSAVYLCASSFSGTSGSYNEQFFGPGTRLTVL.

This clonotype was picked up many times. The chain uses TRBV3-1 and TRBJ1-1, with TRBD1 as a possible D gene (5 bases). Germline CDR1 reads LGHDT; CDR2 reads YNNKEL (reference sequence). V was trimmed by 4 bases and J by 1 base, leaving 10 bases between them. The CDR3 runs to 14 residues. The CDR3 loop reads CASSPGGSNTEAFF. The CDR3 DNA sequence: TGTGCCAGCAGCCCCGGGGGGTCGAACACTGAAGCTTTCTTT.

This clonotype has more than one count but fewer than ten. The chain carries TRBV28 and TRBJ2-5; either TRBD1 or TRBD2 may supply D (6 bases each). CDR3 length equals 12 residues. Between the trimmed V and J ends, which lost 5 bases and 14 bases, there was a span of 18 bases. Germline CDR1 MDHEN, CDR2 SYDVKM. Here the CDR3 reads CASSSAGGGYYF. For the CDR3, the DNA is TGTGCCAGCAGTAGTGCCGGGGGCGGGTACTACTTC.

The sample holds a few counts of this clonotype. This rearrangement joins TRBV27 to TRBJ2-3; D call uncertain. This CDR3 region has 14 residues. Germline CDR1 MNHEY, CDR2 SMNVEV (reference sequence). V lost 1 base to trimming and J lost 6 bases, with 11 bases between them. The CDR3 region has the DNA TGTGCCAGCAGTTTATACGCCCCCGGGGATACGCAGTATTTT. Residues: CASSLYAPGDTQYF.

This clonotype was counted between two and nine times. The genes are TRBV28 and TRBJ2-3; D remains ambiguous. The CDR3 sequence is 12 residues long. The germline gives CDR1 MDHEN, CDR2 SYDVKM. V was trimmed by 8 bases and J by 0 bases, leaving 6 bases between them. As DNA, the CDR3 is TGTGCCAGCTACTCAAGCACAGATACGCAGTATTTT. Translating gives CASYSSTDTQYF. The full variable domain, with the rest looked up from reference TRBV28 and TRBJ2-3, is DVKVTQSSRYLVKRTGEKVFLECVQDMDHENMFWYRQDPGLGLRLIYFSYDVKMKEKGDIPEGYSVSREKKERFSLILESASTNQTSMYLCASYSSTDTQYFGPGTRLTVL.

This clonotype was counted a few times. The V and J genes are TRBV7-6 and TRBJ2-5, with 9 bases lining up with TRBD1. The CDR3 sequence is 16 residues long. Trimming took 4 bases from V and 5 from J; bases not matched to a gene: 11. Germline V gives CDR1 SGHVS, CDR2 FNYEAQ. CDR3 sequence: CASSSTDRGAFETQYF. The CDR3 DNA follows: TGTGCCAGCAGCTCGACCGACAGGGGGGCCTTTGAGACCCAGTACTTC.

The DNA of the CDR3 is TGTGCCAGCAGCCTCAGGGGGGAGCGGGAGTACACAGATACGCAGTATTTT. Residues: CASSLRGEREYTDTQYF. V usage is TRBV9 and J usage is TRBJ2-3, with a tentative D call TRBD2 (8 bases). CDR1 is SGDLS and CDR2 is YYNGEE in the germline V gene. Between the trimmed V and J ends, which lost 4 bases and 2 bases, there was a span of 20 bases. CDR3 length equals 17 residues.

This clonotype was seen at least ten times. J is TRBJ1-1 and V is TRBV20-1; tentatively, D is TRBD1 (5 bases). The CDR3 runs to 15 residues. V dropped 0 bases and J dropped 1 base, with 12 bases sitting between them. Looked up from germline, CDR1 is DFQATT and CDR2 is SNEGSKA (reference sequence). The CDR3 protein is CSARDGGTGNTEAFF. In DNA form, the CDR3 reads TGCAGTGCTAGAGATGGGGGGACGGGGAACACTGAAGCTTTCTTT.

J is TRBJ2-2 and V is TRBV4-2, with D perhaps assigned TRBD1 or TRBD2 (5 bases each). Germline V lookup: CDR1 LGHNA, CDR2 YNFKEQ. The ends were cut back, 1 base at V and 1 base at J, with 13 bases in the middle. The CDR3 runs to 17 residues. This chain's CDR3 is CASSQVGGWGNTGELFF. CDR3 in DNA: TGTGCCAGCAGCCAAGTTGGGGGATGGGGGAACACCGGGGAGCTGTTTTTT.

This clonotype showed up many times. The chain employs TRBV20-1 and TRBJ2-1; D may be TRBD1 (5 bases). Trimming took off 1 base at V and 4 bases at J, with 11 bases between the two ends. The CDR3 runs 14 residues. CDR1 and CDR2 from the germline V gene are DFQATT and SNEGSKA (reference sequence). The CDR3 region is CSARAKQDYNEQFF. In DNA form, the CDR3 reads TGCAGTGCTAGAGCGAAACAGGATTACAATGAGCAGTTCTTC.

Ten or more counts support this clonotype. This chain joins TRBV2 and TRBJ1-2; D might be TRBD1 (5 bases). Germline V gene sequence: CDR1 SNHLY, CDR2 FYNNEI. The germline V and J ends were trimmed by 4 bases and 8 bases, with 11 bases remaining between them. This CDR3 has 12 residues. The CDR3: CASSVGVRGYTF. The CDR3 DNA follows: TGTGCCAGCAGTGTGGGGGTCCGCGGCTACACCTTC. Filled out from reference TRBV2 and TRBJ1-2, the complete variable domain reads EPEVTQTPSHQVTQMGQEVILRCVPISNHLYFYWYRQILGQKVEFLVSFYNNEISEKSEIFDDQFSVERPDGSNFTLKIRSTKLEDSAMYFCASSVGVRGYTFGSGTRLTVV.

This clonotype was seen ten or more times. The chain is built from TRBV28 and TRBJ1-4; a weak D match, TRBD1 (6 bases). Trimming shortened V by 2 bases and J by 0 bases, and 7 bases separated the two germline ends. This CDR3 region has 15 residues. Germline V CDR1 and CDR2: MDHEN, SYDVKM. CDR3 DNA sequence: TGTGCCAGCAGTTTACGACAGGCAACTAATGAAAAACTGTTTTTT. This codes for CASSLRQATNEKLFF.

CDR3 residues: CSASDTTSGTETQYF. The DNA for the CDR3 is TGCAGTGCTAGCGACACGACTAGCGGGACGGAGACCCAGTACTTC. V and J are TRBV20-1 and TRBJ2-5; 11 nucleotides match TRBD2. Per the germline V gene, CDR1 is DFQATT and CDR2 is SNEGSKA (reference sequence). V shed 3 bases and J 5 bases; nucleotides not matched to a gene: 8. The CDR3 covers 15 residues.

This clonotype came up many times. The chain has TRBV10-3 and TRBJ2-1, with D possibly TRBD2 on 6 matching bases. Per the germline V gene, CDR1 is ENHRY and CDR2 is SYGVKD. Trimming took off 7 bases at V and 7 bases at J, with 11 bases between the two ends. CDR3 size: 12 residues. CDR3 nucleotide sequence: TGTGCCATCAAAGCTAGCGCTAATGAGCAGTTCTTC. Its translation is CAIKASANEQFF.

This clonotype has a count of ten or more. The V call is TRBV11-2, the J call TRBJ1-1, with D unresolved. The CDR3 is 12 residues long. The V end lost 4 bases, the J end lost 5 bases, and 8 bases lay between the germline ends. The germline V gene has CDR1 SGHAT and CDR2 FQNNGV. The CDR3 sequence is CASSSALTEAFF. The CDR3 nucleotides are TGTGCCAGCAGCTCCGCGCTAACTGAAGCTTTCTTT.

This clonotype was seen more than once but under ten times. CDR3 in DNA: TGTGCCAGCAGGCCCTCTGAGAGTTCACCCCTCCACTTT. It encodes CASRPSESSPLHF. The V gene is TRBV25-1, the J gene TRBJ1-6; D remains unclear. The CDR3 sequence is 13 residues long. V shed 6 bases and J shed 9 bases, with 12 bases lying between them. CDR1 and CDR2 from the germline V gene are MGHDK and SYGVNS.

This chain uses TRBV20-1 with TRBJ2-2, with 8 bases fitting TRBD2. Germline CDR1 is DFQATT and CDR2 is SNEGSKA (reference sequence). The CDR3 totals 19 residues. Trimming cost V 5 bases and J 3 bases; bases outside gene matches: 20. CDR3 sequence (DNA): TGCAGTGCTCCACATCCGGGACTAGATAACCCCGGTGACACCGGGGAGCTGTTTTTT. This sequence encodes CSAPHPGLDNPGDTGELFF.

The V gene is TRBV24-1, the J gene TRBJ2-5; 7 bases line up with TRBD2. Trimming cost V 6 bases and J 5 bases; bases outside gene matches: 11. Germline V gene data show CDR1 as KGHDR and CDR2 as SFDVKD. The CDR3 spans 15 residues. In nucleotides, the CDR3 is TGTGCCACCAGTACTCAATGGAGCGGGATGGAGACCCAGTACTTC. As protein: CATSTQWSGMETQYF.

This clonotype has only a few counts. The J gene is TRBJ1-4, the V gene TRBV6-6, with D possibly TRBD1 on 5 matching bases. Germline V gives CDR1 MNHNY, CDR2 SVGAGI (reference sequence). With 0 bases removed from V and 8 bases from J, the gap between germline ends came to 13 bases. CDR3 length: 15 residues. Written as DNA, the CDR3 is TGTGCCAGCAGTTACTCATGGGGCGCGAAGGAAAAACTGTTTTTT. Amino acid sequence: CASSYSWGAKEKLFF.

The table lists this clonotype with many counts. This rearrangement joins TRBV6-6 to TRBJ2-7; D uncertain. V shed 2 bases and J shed 3 bases, with 8 bases lying between them. Germline values: CDR1 MNHNY, CDR2 SVGAGI (reference sequence). CDR3 size: 13 residues. The CDR3 here is CASSYDIRYEQYF. The CDR3, as DNA: TGTGCCAGCAGTTACGACATCCGCTACGAGCAGTACTTC.

J is TRBJ2-1 and V is TRBV12-3 or TRBV12-4; TRBD2 is a possible D gene (5 bases). The CDR3 length is 16 residues. Trimming took off 7 bases at V and 1 base at J, with 17 bases between the two ends. CDR3 in amino acids: CASTSVLVRSYNEQFF. In nucleotides, the CDR3 is TGTGCCAGCACCTCGGTACTAGTTAGGTCCTACAATGAGCAGTTCTTC.